Presented here are 21 T cell receptor beta chains from one specimen sequenced in a study of PD-1 blockade in mismatch repair-deficient tumors. TCRdb's copy holds only in-frame clones and misses some; the assay was immunoSEQ multiplex PCR. Among some 85,000 clones, roughly 80% were seen once, and the ten largest hold around 5.1%. Sequenced here: peripheral blood, sampled 44 weeks after starting pembrolizumab. Receptors were obtained from an adult with mismatch repair-deficient cancer.

This chain links TRBV11-3 with TRBJ2-5; 8 positions match TRBD1. Germline-derived CDR1 and CDR2 are SGHNT and YENEEA. Trimming cost V 4 bases and J 4 bases; bases outside gene matches: 8. The CDR3 sequence is 15 residues long. CDR3 sequence reads: CASSSFAGGAETQYF. In DNA, the CDR3 is TGTGCCAGCAGCTCATTCGCAGGGGGCGCAGAGACCCAGTACTTC.

This chain connects TRBV7-6 to TRBJ2-3; D is unresolved. Trimming removed 5 bases from V and 2 bases from J, with 5 bases in between. The germline V gene encodes CDR1 SGHVS and CDR2 FNYEAQ. The CDR3 is 12 amino acids. The CDR3 protein is CASSPTTDTQYF. The DNA of the CDR3 is TGTGCCAGCAGCCCAACCACAGATACGCAGTATTTT.

This clone has a single count. This chain links TRBV11-3 with TRBJ2-3; D is unresolved. This CDR3 has 13 amino acids. V dropped 5 bases and J dropped 6 bases, with 12 bases sitting between them. CDR1 is SGHNT, CDR2 YENEEA, per germline. The CDR3 region has the DNA TGTGCCAGCAGCAAAACGGGCCCCGATACGCAGTATTTT. Protein sequence: CASSKTGPDTQYF.

In its sample, this clone was seen a few times. This chain uses TRBV6-5 with TRBJ2-3; possible D gene TRBD1, 5 bases. Trimming left V 6 bases short and J 6 bases short, with 10 bases between. This CDR3 spans 12 amino acids. Germline lookup yields CDR1 MNHEY and CDR2 SVGAGI. Here the CDR3 DNA reads TGTGCCAGCAGCCCAAAGGGGGATACGCAGTATTTT. Amino acid sequence: CASSPKGDTQYF.

CDR3 region: CASSLLNPELNTEAFF. CDR3 nucleotide sequence: TGTGCCAGCAGTTTATTAAACCCAGAACTGAACACTGAAGCTTTCTTT. The chain uses TRBV28 and TRBJ1-1, with D unresolved. The CDR3 is 16 residues long. The V gene lost 1 base and the J gene lost 0 bases, with 12 bases spanning the gap. The germline V gene encodes CDR1 MDHEN and CDR2 SYDVKM. Complete variable domain (other parts from reference TRBV28 and TRBJ1-1): DVKVTQSSRYLVKRTGEKVFLECVQDMDHENMFWYRQDPGLGLRLIYFSYDVKMKEKGDIPEGYSVSREKKERFSLILESASTNQTSMYLCASSLLNPELNTEAFFGQGTRLTVV.

This chain links TRBV5-6 with TRBJ2-4; D is uncertain. The CDR3 extends over 15 amino acids. CDR1 is SGHDT and CDR2 is YYEEEE in the germline V gene. Trimming shortened V by 6 bases and J by 2 bases, and 15 bases separated the two germline ends. The CDR3 spells CASTPWELPKNIQYF. The CDR3 nucleotides are TGTGCCAGCACCCCTTGGGAACTACCCAAAAACATTCAGTACTTC.

The V gene is TRBV6-5, the J gene TRBJ1-5; D perhaps matches TRBD1 (5 bases). The CDR3 runs 13 residues. Germline values: CDR1 MNHEY, CDR2 SVGAGI. V was cut by 11 bases and J by 7 bases, with 18 bases left in between. The DNA for the CDR3 is TGTGCCGCCCGTAGAGGGGCAGGGCAGCCCCAGCATTTT. Translating it yields CAARRGAGQPQHF.

This chain links TRBV5-4 with TRBJ1-3; 8 nucleotides line up with TRBD1. The CDR3 totals 19 residues. V lost 2 bases, J lost 4 bases, and 17 bases stayed unmatched. The germline V gene encodes CDR1 SGHNT and CDR2 YYREEE (reference sequence). The CDR3 nucleotides are TGTGCCAGCAGCTTTTCCGGACAGGGAGGGCTATCGCCGGGAAACACCATATATTTT. Translation: CASSFSGQGGLSPGNTIYF.

The J gene is TRBJ2-6, the V gene TRBV7-2; TRBD2 is a possible D gene (6 bases). Germline values: CDR1 SGHTA, CDR2 FQGNSA. The V and J ends lost 3 bases and 1 base respectively, with 7 bases between them. CDR3 length: 15 amino acids. The CDR3 region is CASSFGGSGANVLTF. The CDR3 nucleotides are TGTGCCAGCAGCTTCGGAGGGTCTGGGGCCAACGTCCTGACTTTC.

This chain links TRBV6-5 with TRBJ1-1; TRBD1 might be the D (6 bases). The CDR3 is made up of 15 amino acids. CDR1 MNHEY and CDR2 SVGAGI come from the germline V gene. Trimming pared 2 bases from V and 0 bases from J, leaving 10 bases between. The CDR3 region has the DNA TGTGCCAGCAGTTACAACCCAGGGGTGAACACTGAAGCTTTCTTT. Residues: CASSYNPGVNTEAFF.

The chain recombines TRBV27 with TRBJ2-7; the D gene is possibly TRBD1 (6 bases). The germline V gene has CDR1 MNHEY and CDR2 SMNVEV (reference sequence). This CDR3 is 11 amino acids long. V was pared by 5 bases and J by 6 bases, with 8 bases between. The CDR3 loop is CASSLRGEQYF. Written as DNA, the CDR3 is TGTGCCAGCAGTCTCAGGGGCGAGCAGTACTTC.

The chain employs TRBV19 and TRBJ1-4; TRBD1 is a possible D gene (6 bases). V lost 6 bases, J lost 3 bases, and 14 bases lay in between. Germline V gene sequence: CDR1 LNHDA, CDR2 SQIVND (reference sequence). The CDR3 is 15 amino acids. CDR3 nucleotides: TGTGCCAGTAGCGCACCGGACAGATCTAATGAAAAACTGTTTTTT. Translating it yields CASSAPDRSNEKLFF.

This chain joins TRBV10-3 and TRBJ1-1; D might be TRBD1 (6 bases). The CDR3 has 14 residues. Germline V lookup: CDR1 ENHRY, CDR2 SYGVKD. Trimming took off 8 bases at V and 0 bases at J, with 13 bases between the two ends. The CDR3 DNA is TGTGCCATCGGACAGCCCAGCATGAACACTGAAGCTTTCTTT. It codes for CAIGQPSMNTEAFF.

The chain recombines TRBV5-4 with TRBJ2-7, with TRBD1 matching over 7 bases. The CDR3 runs to 12 residues. J lost 5 bases, V lost 4 bases, and 3 bases had no gene match. The germline V gene has CDR1 SGHNT and CDR2 YYREEE (reference sequence). The CDR3 bases are TGTGCCAGCAGCCTGGGACAGCACGAGCAGTACTTC. It yields the protein CASSLGQHEQYF.

Only a few counts were recorded for this clone. The genes are TRBV2 and TRBJ2-2; D gene ambiguous. Trimming pared 10 bases from V and 0 bases from J, leaving 9 bases between. The CDR3 loop spans 13 amino acids. The germline CDR1 and CDR2 sequences are SNHLY and FYNNEI. CDR3 DNA sequence: TGTGCCAACCTTTACCCGAACACCGGGGAGCTGTTTTTT. Its protein is CANLYPNTGELFF.

The V gene is TRBV27, the J gene TRBJ2-7; TRBD1 might be the D (6 bases). This CDR3 is built from 12 residues. Between the trimmed V and J ends, which lost 2 bases and 7 bases, there was a span of 9 bases. CDR1 MNHEY and CDR2 SMNVEV come from the germline V gene (reference sequence). The CDR3 protein is CASSLQGLEQYF. The CDR3 nucleotides are TGTGCCAGCAGTTTACAGGGGTTAGAGCAGTACTTC.

V and J are TRBV6-5 and TRBJ1-1; possible D gene TRBD1, 5 bases. The CDR3 runs to 14 residues. Germline CDR1 and CDR2: MNHEY and SVGAGI. Trimming removed 6 bases from V and 1 base from J, with 12 bases in between. CDR3 sequence (DNA): TGTGCCAGCAGGGACTGGGGCTGGAACACTGAAGCTTTCTTT. Translation: CASRDWGWNTEAFF.

The J gene is TRBJ2-7, the V gene TRBV7-2, with 8 bases that match TRBD1. Germline CDR1 is SGHTA and CDR2 is FQGNSA. The CDR3 spans 14 residues. After removal of 7 bases from V and 1 base from J, the junction contained 6 bases not matched to a gene. CDR3 sequence: CASNEQGGSYEQYF. CDR3 DNA: TGTGCCAGCAACGAACAGGGGGGATCCTACGAGCAGTACTTC.

This clone was counted only a few times. The chain recombines TRBV2 with TRBJ2-7; TRBD2 matches 8 bases. The CDR3 contains 13 residues. With V trimmed by 7 bases and J by 1 base, 3 bases remained unmatched. Looked up from germline, CDR1 is SNHLY and CDR2 is FYNNEI. CDR3 sequence reads: CASKREPSYEQYF. CDR3 in DNA: TGTGCCAGCAAGCGGGAGCCATCCTACGAGCAGTACTTC.

A single count supports this clone. The chain links TRBV6-1 to TRBJ2-1; the match to TRBD1 covers 7 bases. Germline trimming cut 6 bases from V and 6 bases from J; bases unmatched to any gene: 5. Germline loops: CDR1 MNHNS, CDR2 SASEGT. The CDR3 spans 13 residues. The chain's CDR3 is CASSIDRVNEQFF. The CDR3, as DNA: TGTGCCAGCAGCATCGACAGGGTCAATGAGCAGTTCTTC.

The chain employs TRBV5-1 and TRBJ1-2, with TRBD1 identical over 7 bases. From germline, CDR1 is SGHRS and CDR2 YFSETQ. The CDR3 consists of 15 residues. With V trimmed by 3 bases and J by 1 base, 6 bases remained unmatched. CDR3 nucleotides: TGCGCCAGCAGCTCCCGGACAGGCCGTAACTATGGCTACACCTTC. Encoded protein: CASSSRTGRNYGYTF.